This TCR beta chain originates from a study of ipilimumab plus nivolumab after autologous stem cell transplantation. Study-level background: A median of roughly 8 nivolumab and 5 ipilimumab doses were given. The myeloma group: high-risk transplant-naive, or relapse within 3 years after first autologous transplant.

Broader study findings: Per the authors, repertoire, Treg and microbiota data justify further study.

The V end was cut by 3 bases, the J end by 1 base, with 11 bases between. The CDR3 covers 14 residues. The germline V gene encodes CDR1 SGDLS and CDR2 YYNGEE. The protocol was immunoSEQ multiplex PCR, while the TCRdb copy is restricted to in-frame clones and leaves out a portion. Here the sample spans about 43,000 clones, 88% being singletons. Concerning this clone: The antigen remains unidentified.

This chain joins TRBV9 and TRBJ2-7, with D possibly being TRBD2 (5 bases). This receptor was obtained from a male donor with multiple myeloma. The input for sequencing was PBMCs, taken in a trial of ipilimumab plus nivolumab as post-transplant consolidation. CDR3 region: CASSAQTTSYEQYF. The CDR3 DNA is TGTGCCAGCAGCGCCCAGACTACTTCCTACGAGCAGTACTTC.